A selection of T cell receptor beta chains follows, all from one sample in a study of cytomegalovirus exposure and HLA in healthy donors. The method was immunoSEQ multiplex PCR; TCRdb's version includes in-frame clones alone and lacks a portion of them. The profile covers approximately 110,000 clones, with roughly 82% appearing a single time and under 15% taken by the ten largest. Source material: PBMCs. All receptors come from an older woman in good health and CMV-seropositive. The CDR3 runs from the conserved cysteine through the conserved F or W. Fields, in order: V gene, D gene, J gene, CDR3 protein. A D gene is named only where the DNA matches it firmly.

>TRBV10-3|.|TRBJ2-3
CAISESDFPSSTDTQYF
>TRBV9|TRBD2|TRBJ2-2
CASSVSSGRGAGELFF
>TRBV28|.|TRBJ1-2
CASTGTTYPNYGYTF
>TRBV4-3|.|TRBJ1-2
CASSSHQGRNYGYTF
>TRBV4-3|TRBD1|TRBJ1-2
CASSPEDLPGTGYGYTF
>TRBV11-3|.|TRBJ2-1
CASSSSDRNEQFF
>TRBV30|.|TRBJ1-1
CAWSVRQITFF
>TRBV7-9|.|TRBJ2-5
CASSSGVGTQYF
>TRBV6-1|TRBD2|TRBJ2-3
CASSEDGGGPADTQYF
>TRBV5-6|TRBD1|TRBJ1-1
CASSPGTGSRRNTEAFF
>TRBV27|TRBD1|TRBJ2-7
CASSLSAGGPTYEQYF
>TRBV7-2|.|TRBJ1-2
CASSLDTGRFYGYTF
>TRBV5-4|.|TRBJ2-7
CASSFGYEQYF
>TRBV19|.|TRBJ1-1
CASSGIAGGETEAFF
>TRBV11-2|.|TRBJ2-3
CASSLDQDTQYF
>TRBV29-1|.|TRBJ1-2
CSVEGQVSYGYTF
>TRBV10-3|TRBD1|TRBJ1-1
CAISESQGAGSTEAFF
>TRBV30|.|TRBJ2-5
CAWDWTATSETQYF
>TRBV19|TRBD1|TRBJ2-7
CASSIVAGQGSYEQYF
>TRBV19|.|TRBJ1-1
CASSVRVITEAFF
>TRBV5-1|.|TRBJ2-7
CASSHQGSGEQYF
>TRBV11-3|TRBD1|TRBJ2-4
CASSSGTGGRGNIQYF
>TRBV9|TRBD1|TRBJ1-3
CASSDGQGSGNTIYF
>TRBV18|TRBD1|TRBJ1-1
CASSGGRGLLEAFF
>TRBV5-1|TRBD1|TRBJ2-1
CASSLARGPAYNEQFF
>TRBV10-2|TRBD1|TRBJ1-1
CASSETTLGQVNTEAFF
>TRBV7-2|TRBD2|TRBJ2-2
CASSLGISGGNTGELFF
>TRBV2|.|TRBJ1-1
CASSEASGAFF
>TRBV27|TRBD2|TRBJ2-6
CASRLFWGRATGANVLTF
>TRBV10-3|TRBD1|TRBJ2-1
CAISSSGGPGGEQFF
>TRBV10-2|TRBD2|TRBJ2-7
CASSNELAGSYEQYF
>TRBV7-2|.|TRBJ1-1
CASSVGRAANTEAFF
>TRBV5-1|.|TRBJ2-2
CASSLAGEWAGELFF
>TRBV19|.|TRBJ1-3
CASSIEGAYSGNTIYF
>TRBV10-3|.|TRBJ1-1
CAVRGGVNTEAFF
>TRBV5-1|.|TRBJ1-4
CASSPGLPNEKLFF
>TRBV6-5|TRBD1|TRBJ2-7
CASSYSRDRGLYEQYF